Each of the 18 T cell receptor beta chains below was sequenced from the same sample in a study of long-term antiretroviral therapy in people with HIV. At survey level, the immunoSEQ assay was run in its v3.0 version. The protocol was immunoSEQ multiplex PCR, while the TCRdb copy is restricted to in-frame clones and leaves out a portion. Here the sample spans fewer than 20,000 clones, about four fifths being singletons. The sequencing used unsorted PBMCs, collected at the start of antiretroviral therapy. These receptors were collected from a man aged 25 to 45 with HIV.

The chain carries TRBV9 and TRBJ2-7; 9 bases map to TRBD1. Per germline, CDR1 SGDLS and CDR2 YYNGEE. Trimming at V came to 4 bases and at J to 0 bases, leaving 2 bases not matched to a gene. The CDR3 contains 14 residues. This CDR3 reads CASSPDRGSYEQYF. The CDR3 nucleotides are TGTGCCAGCAGCCCGGACAGGGGCTCCTACGAGCAGTACTTC.

This clone was seen just once. The CDR3 DNA sequence: TGTGCCAGCAGTGAGTCGACGGAAGCTTACGAGCAGTACTTC. Protein sequence: CASSESTEAYEQYF. V gene TRBV6-1 combines with J gene TRBJ2-7; D call uncertain. V was pared by 3 bases and J by 4 bases, with 13 bases between. Germline V CDR1 and CDR2: MNHNS, SASEGT. This CDR3 contains 14 residues.

CDR3 nucleotides: TGTGCCAGCAGCTTAGTAGGGACAGGGGACGAGCAGTACTTC. Translation gives CASSLVGTGDEQYF. The chain employs TRBV7-2 and TRBJ2-7, with 10 bases aligning to TRBD1. J gave up 5 bases and V 1 base, and 2 bases lay outside the gene matches. This CDR3 comprises 14 residues. CDR1 and CDR2 from the germline V gene are SGHTA and FQGNSA.

Only a few counts were recorded for this clone. V is TRBV7-9 and J is TRBJ2-4; D gene unclear. V was trimmed by 3 bases and J by 5 bases, leaving 5 bases between them. Germline CDR1 SEHNR, CDR2 FQNEAQ (reference sequence). CDR3 length: 12 residues. CDR3 bases: TGTGCCAGCAGCTTCATGGAAAACATTCAGTACTTC. Amino acids: CASSFMENIQYF.

This chain connects TRBV5-6 to TRBJ1-1; D not certain. Trimming pared 0 bases from V and 1 base from J, leaving 7 bases between. This CDR3 is built from 14 residues. CDR1 is SGHDT, CDR2 YYEEEE, per germline. CDR3 in DNA: TGTGCCAGCAGCTTGGTGGATCAGAACACTGAAGCTTTCTTT. As protein: CASSLVDQNTEAFF.

The V and J genes are TRBV6-4 and TRBJ2-2; 8 bases match TRBD1. J was trimmed by 2 bases and V by 6 bases; bases with no gene match: 2. Germline CDR1 reads MRHNA; CDR2 reads SNTAGT. The CDR3 has 14 amino acids. As DNA, the CDR3 is TGTGCCAGCAGGGGACAGGCAAACACCGGGGAGCTGTTTTTT. Its translation: CASRGQANTGELFF.

The genes are TRBV5-1 and TRBJ2-7, with D possibly being TRBD1 (5 bases). The CDR3 sequence is 14 residues long. Germline V lookup: CDR1 SGHRS, CDR2 YFSETQ. Trimming cost V 3 bases and J 3 bases, with 13 bases left between them. CDR3 residues: CASSSGSTIYEQYF. DNA for the CDR3: TGCGCCAGCAGCTCAGGGTCGACGATCTACGAGCAGTACTTC.

The chain carries TRBV29-1 and TRBJ2-3; TRBD2 agrees at 10 bases. V lost 7 bases to trimming and J lost 2 bases; unmatched junction nucleotides: 9. Per germline, CDR1 SQVTM and CDR2 ANQGSEA. CDR3 size: 15 residues. The CDR3 sequence: CSARTSGTTTDTQYF. Written as DNA, the CDR3 is TGCAGCGCGCGGACTAGCGGAACGACCACAGATACGCAGTATTTT.

V usage is TRBV2 and J usage is TRBJ1-1; possibly TRBD1 for D (5 bases). The CDR3 runs 12 residues. V gave up 7 bases and J gave up 3 bases, with 9 bases separating them. Germline CDR1 reads SNHLY; CDR2 reads FYNNEI. The CDR3 nucleotides are TGTGCCAGCATTACGACAGACACTGAAGCTTTCTTT. As protein: CASITTDTEAFF.

The chain recombines TRBV6-1 with TRBJ1-4; no reliable D call. The CDR3 runs to 14 residues. Trimming removed 3 bases from V and 7 bases from J, with 12 bases in between. The V gene's germline CDR1 is MNHNS and CDR2 SASEGT. The CDR3 DNA is TGTGCCAGCAGTGACGGTGTCCAAGGTGAAAAACTGTTTTTT. This encodes CASSDGVQGEKLFF.

This chain uses TRBV4-3 with TRBJ2-7, with a possible D match to TRBD1 (5 bases). Trimming cost V 0 bases and J 3 bases, with 9 bases left between them. CDR1 is LGHNA and CDR2 is YSLEER in the germline V gene. This CDR3 contains 14 residues. Here the CDR3 DNA reads TGCGCCAGCAGCCAAGAGGCCCAGGGCTACGAGCAGTACTTC. Translating it yields CASSQEAQGYEQYF.

The chain has TRBV5-5 and TRBJ2-7; tentatively, D is TRBD1 or TRBD2 (5 bases each). V was cut by 4 bases and J by 2 bases, with 22 bases left in between. CDR1 SGHKS and CDR2 YYEKEE come from the germline V gene (reference sequence). The CDR3 has 17 residues. The CDR3 nucleotides read TGTGCCAGCAGCCCCCGGGGCGGTCGATCGAGGCCCTACGAGCAGTACTTC. Translation: CASSPRGGRSRPYEQYF.

As DNA, the CDR3 is TGCGCCAGCAGCTATTACGCCCAGCTTAGCAATCAGCCCCAGCATTTT. Translated: CASSYYAQLSNQPQHF. V gene TRBV4-1 combines with J gene TRBJ1-5; no firm D call. In germline, CDR1 is MGHRA, CDR2 YSYEKL. V lost 5 bases and J 0 bases, leaving 14 bases between the germline ends. This CDR3 is built from 16 residues.

J is TRBJ1-2 and V is TRBV5-4; unclear D gene. Germline loops: CDR1 SGHNT, CDR2 YYREEE (reference sequence). The V and J ends lost 4 bases and 5 bases respectively, with 9 bases between them. CDR3 length: 12 amino acids. Here the CDR3 reads CASSGPRYGYTF. The DNA of the CDR3 is TGTGCCAGCAGCGGCCCACGGTATGGCTACACCTTC.

This sequence joins TRBV19 and TRBJ2-7; 7 nucleotides align to TRBD1. Germline-derived CDR1 and CDR2 are LNHDA and SQIVND (reference sequence). This CDR3 has 13 amino acids. V gave up 5 bases and J gave up 2 bases; unmatched junction bases: 3. The CDR3 nucleotides are TGTGCCAGTAGTTACGGACAGGCCTACGAGCAGTACTTC. Translated, it gives CASSYGQAYEQYF.

V gene TRBV7-9 combines with J gene TRBJ2-5, with a tentative D call TRBD1 (6 bases). The CDR3 contains 17 residues. V gave up 4 bases and J gave up 4 bases, with 22 bases separating them. Germline CDR1 SEHNR, CDR2 FQNEAQ (reference sequence). The CDR3 sequence is CASSSLSGLRGGETQYF. The CDR3 nucleotides read TGTGCCAGCAGCTCCCTTTCAGGCCTCCGAGGGGGAGAGACCCAGTACTTC.

CDR3 protein: CASSLEGLMNTEAFF. The CDR3 DNA reads as TGTGCCAGCAGCTTAGAGGGACTGATGAACACTGAAGCTTTCTTT. This rearrangement joins TRBV7-9 to TRBJ1-1, with a weak D call TRBD1 (5 bases). Germline assignment: CDR1 SEHNR and CDR2 FQNEAQ (reference sequence). This CDR3 contains 15 residues. V lost 1 base to trimming and J lost 0 bases, with 9 bases between them.

The J gene is TRBJ1-5, the V gene TRBV7-9; D is possibly TRBD1 (6 bases). The CDR3 contains 16 residues. Between the trimmed V and J ends, which lost 7 bases and 3 bases, there was a span of 19 bases. Germline CDR1 SEHNR, CDR2 FQNEAQ (reference sequence). The CDR3 loop reads CASTTGRGGVNQPQHF. The CDR3 nucleotides are TGTGCCAGCACCACGGGAAGGGGGGGGGTCAATCAGCCCCAGCATTTT.